The 9 T cell receptor beta chains below were found in one sample sequenced in a study of OX40 agonist ivuxolimab in advanced cancers. Measured with immunoSEQ multiplex PCR; TCRdb has only the in-frame clones, and not every one. Of about 46,000 clones in the sample, about 88% are singletons; the top ten hold around 58%. This specimen was CD4+ or CD8+ T cells sorted from blood, taken in a trial of the OX40 agonist ivuxolimab. The receptors here all came from an adult with an advanced solid tumor such as melanoma, head and neck, liver or kidney cancer.

V gene TRBV14 combines with J gene TRBJ2-3; 12 bases line up with TRBD2. Losses at the gene ends were 2 bases for V and 3 bases for J; bases not matched to a gene: 3. The CDR3 extends over 16 amino acids. Germline CDR1 reads SGHDN; CDR2 reads FVKESK. The chain's CDR3 is CASSQLAGGPTDTQYF. CDR3 nucleotide sequence: TGTGCCAGCAGCCAACTAGCGGGGGGGCCTACAGATACGCAGTATTTT.

The chain carries TRBV6-4 and TRBJ1-2; D gene unclear. CDR1 is MRHNA and CDR2 is SNTAGT in the germline V gene. The CDR3 is made up of 14 amino acids. V was shortened by 0 bases and J by 8 bases, with 13 bases between the two germline ends. DNA for the CDR3: TGTGCCAGCAGTGACTCCTTAGGTTTCGGGGGCTACACCTTC. This codes for CASSDSLGFGGYTF.

The CDR3 DNA follows: TGCAGCGTTGAAGATCCCCAAGGACCCCTCACAGATACGCAGTATTTT. Translated, it gives CSVEDPQGPLTDTQYF. The V and J genes are TRBV29-1 and TRBJ2-3; D is undetermined. Germline CDR1 SQVTM, CDR2 ANQGSEA. V was trimmed by 0 bases and J by 2 bases, leaving 15 bases between them. The length of the CDR3 is 16 residues.

This chain connects TRBV2 to TRBJ2-7, with D possibly being TRBD2 (6 bases). The ends were cut back, 6 bases at V and 1 base at J, with 10 bases in the middle. The CDR3 extends over 13 amino acids. Germline loops: CDR1 SNHLY, CDR2 FYNNEI. Here the CDR3 reads CASRGDWSYEQYF. The DNA for the CDR3 is TGTGCCAGCAGGGGGGACTGGTCCTACGAGCAGTACTTC.

This rearrangement joins TRBV5-6 to TRBJ2-1; D is ambiguous. This CDR3 region has 11 residues. Deletions cut 2 bases from V and 10 bases from J, with 7 bases between. Germline lookup yields CDR1 SGHDT and CDR2 YYEEEE. CDR3 loop: CASSFADEQFF. The CDR3 region has the DNA TGTGCCAGCAGCTTCGCAGACGAGCAGTTCTTC.

CDR3 protein: CASSLAGSNPEQYF. The CDR3 region has the DNA TGCGCCAGCAGCTTGGCGGGGTCTAATCCCGAGCAGTACTTC. The V gene is TRBV5-1, the J gene TRBJ2-5; D possibly corresponds to TRBD2 (5 bases). The J call may be incorrect, as the DNA end agrees better with TRBJ2-7. Per the germline V gene, CDR1 is SGHRS and CDR2 is YFSETQ. This CDR3 is 14 amino acids long.

The V and J genes are TRBV11-2 and TRBJ2-7; TRBD1 matches at 8 bases. V trimming: 4 bases; J trimming: 7 bases; junction bases outside the gene matches: 9. CDR3 length: 14 amino acids. Germline CDR1 is SGHAT and CDR2 is FQNNGV. The chain's CDR3 is CASSSGGAPGEQYF. The CDR3 nucleotides read TGTGCCAGCAGCTCAGGGGGCGCCCCGGGAGAGCAGTACTTC.

This clone was observed a single time. CDR3 sequence reads: CASSATTQGTYEQYF. The DNA of the CDR3 is TGCGCCAGCAGCGCAACGACACAGGGAACCTACGAGCAGTACTTC. This sequence joins TRBV5-1 and TRBJ2-7; perhaps TRBD1 as D (6 bases). Germline loops: CDR1 SGHRS, CDR2 YFSETQ. The germline V and J ends were trimmed by 4 bases and 2 bases, with 16 bases remaining between them. The CDR3 runs to 15 residues.

V gene TRBV7-2 combines with J gene TRBJ2-7; 10 nucleotides agree with TRBD2. The CDR3 consists of 15 residues. The germline V gene has CDR1 SGHTA and CDR2 FQGNSA. J lost 2 bases, V lost 6 bases, and 7 bases had no gene match. The CDR3 protein is CASSQQAGGPYEQYF. The CDR3 bases are TGTGCCAGCAGTCAACAAGCGGGAGGGCCCTACGAGCAGTACTTC.